This T cell receptor (beta chain) emerged from a study of T cell changes during pregnancy in multiple sclerosis. Sequencing was performed with immunoSEQ multiplex PCR; in TCRdb, only in-frame clones are kept and a portion is missing. The sample carries about 79,000 clones, around 93% recorded once. This CDR3 region has 14 residues. CDR1 is GTSNPN and CDR2 is SVGIG in the germline V gene (reference sequence). Unmatched junction bases numbered 10, after V lost 4 bases and J lost 8 bases. This chain connects TRBV30 to TRBJ1-2; 10 bases are shared with TRBD1. The receptor's source is a female donor in good health, enrolled as a control in a pregnancy study. The material was peripheral blood, obtained in the second trimester of pregnancy. In DNA form, the CDR3 reads TGTGCCTGGATCAGAGGGACAGGGGATCAGGGCTACACCTTC. It encodes CAWIRGTGDQGYTF.